This T cell receptor beta chain is drawn from a study of blood T cells in healthy people across ages. The V end was cut by 7 bases, the J end by 0 bases, with 13 bases between. The CDR3 totals 14 residues. Germline CDR1 and CDR2: SQVTM and ANQGSEA. Study-wide points: What prevented conclusive comparison of naive and antigen-experienced cells was that PBMCs were unsorted.

Combining a sample-barcoded 5' primer with a J-beta primer mix, a second PCR ran for roughly 7 to 11 cycles. TCRdb independently ran MiXCR on the 5' RACE reads; one entry per CDR3 protein. The sample holds about 780,000 distinct CDR3 sequences, 46% seen once. About this clonotype: Antigen specificity is unknown.

The chain is built from TRBV29-1 and TRBJ2-1; D gene unclear. The source material was blood. The TCR was taken from a man older than 75 in good health. The CDR3 DNA follows: TGCAGCGCAAGGGCCCTTCTCTCCTACAATGAGCAGTTCTTC. Translating gives CSARALLSYNEQFF.